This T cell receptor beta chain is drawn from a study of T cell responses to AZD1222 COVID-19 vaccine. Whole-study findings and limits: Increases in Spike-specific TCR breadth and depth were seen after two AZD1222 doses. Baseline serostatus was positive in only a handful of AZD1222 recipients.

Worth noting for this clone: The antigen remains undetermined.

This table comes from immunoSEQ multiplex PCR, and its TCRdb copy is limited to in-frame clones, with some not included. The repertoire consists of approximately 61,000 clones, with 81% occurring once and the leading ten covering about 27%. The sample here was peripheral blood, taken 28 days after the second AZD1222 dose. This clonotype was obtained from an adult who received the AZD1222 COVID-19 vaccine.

In nucleotides, the CDR3 is TGTGCCAGCAGCCAAGGGGGTGGATTTAGCAATCAGCCCCAGCATTTT. It codes for CASSQGGGFSNQPQHF. V usage is TRBV7-9 and J usage is TRBJ1-5; tentative D call: TRBD1 (6 bases). V lost 5 bases to trimming and J lost 0 bases, with 14 bases between them. The CDR3 loop spans 16 amino acids. Germline lookup yields CDR1 SEHNR and CDR2 FQNEAQ (reference sequence).